Listed below are T cell receptor beta chains from one sample, sequenced in a study of T-cell reconstitution after alpha-beta-depleted transplantation in children. A single record per CDR3 protein comes from TCRdb applying MiXCR to the PCR reads. The sample records roughly 100,000 distinct CDR3 sequences, 7% to 8% being singletons. Sequences were derived from PBMCs, sampled before TCRalphabeta/CD19-depleted stem cell transplant. These receptors all come from a boy aged 2 to 10 with acute lymphoblastic leukemia, due to receive a stem cell transplant. The CDR3 runs from the conserved cysteine through the conserved F or W. Fields, in order: J gene, V gene, CDR3 length, clone size, CDR3 protein. Expanded clones get a size class; other rows say once, few or many, or leave the size out.

j_call: TRBJ1-2
v_call: TRBV6-1
cdr3_length: 16
clone_size: few
cdr3_aa: CASSEEETAVNYGYTF

j_call: TRBJ2-3
v_call: TRBV15
cdr3_length: 13
clone_size: many
cdr3_aa: CATSLDYTDTQYF

j_call: TRBJ2-3
v_call: TRBV6-6
cdr3_length: 12
clone_size: few
cdr3_aa: CASSYGVDTQYF

j_call: TRBJ1-1
v_call: TRBV18
cdr3_length: 12
clone_size: few
cdr3_aa: CASSLDSREAFF

j_call: TRBJ2-7
v_call: TRBV7-8
cdr3_length: 18
clone_size: -
cdr3_aa: CASSRGLAGGRSFYEQYF

j_call: TRBJ2-1
v_call: TRBV4-1
cdr3_length: 16
clone_size: few
cdr3_aa: CASSQEDLTAYNEQFF

j_call: TRBJ2-7
v_call: TRBV15
cdr3_length: 13
clone_size: many
cdr3_aa: CATSRDQGREQYF

j_call: TRBJ2-3
v_call: TRBV20-1
cdr3_length: 15
clone_size: -
cdr3_aa: CSARTAGAYTDTQYF

j_call: TRBJ2-5
v_call: TRBV3-1
cdr3_length: 15
clone_size: -
cdr3_aa: CASSKGVRGDETQYF

j_call: TRBJ1-2
v_call: TRBV6-1
cdr3_length: 12
clone_size: few
cdr3_aa: CASSEWGYGYTF

j_call: TRBJ2-2
v_call: TRBV12-3/TRBV12-4
cdr3_length: 15
clone_size: many
cdr3_aa: CASRQQGAKGGELFF

j_call: TRBJ2-3
v_call: TRBV3-1
cdr3_length: 11
clone_size: many
cdr3_aa: CASRRGGPPYF

j_call: TRBJ2-3
v_call: TRBV6-4
cdr3_length: 14
clone_size: many
cdr3_aa: CASSAEGAQDTQYF

j_call: TRBJ1-2
v_call: TRBV7-2
cdr3_length: 14
clone_size: -
cdr3_aa: CASSPGRVGYGYTF

j_call: TRBJ2-7
v_call: TRBV12-3/TRBV12-4
cdr3_length: 14
clone_size: -
cdr3_aa: CASSFQTGDYEQYF

j_call: TRBJ2-1
v_call: TRBV5-1
cdr3_length: 16
clone_size: -
cdr3_aa: CASSLEGEYAYNEQFF

j_call: TRBJ1-6
v_call: TRBV10-3
cdr3_length: 14
clone_size: few
cdr3_aa: CAISEGRNNSPLHF

j_call: TRBJ1-1
v_call: TRBV5-1
cdr3_length: 14
clone_size: many
cdr3_aa: CASSSGTGNTEAFF

j_call: TRBJ1-6
v_call: TRBV4-2
cdr3_length: 15
clone_size: few
cdr3_aa: CASSQAGPGPSPLHF

j_call: TRBJ2-3
v_call: TRBV3-1
cdr3_length: 14
clone_size: many
cdr3_aa: CASSQVQPTDTQYF

j_call: TRBJ1-1
v_call: TRBV5-1
cdr3_length: 16
clone_size: many
cdr3_aa: CASRGKGTVMNTEAFF

j_call: TRBJ2-3
v_call: TRBV12-3/TRBV12-4
cdr3_length: 15
clone_size: many
cdr3_aa: CASSSGTGASDTQYF

j_call: TRBJ2-2
v_call: TRBV5-1
cdr3_length: 16
clone_size: few
cdr3_aa: CASSLAGAGKSGELFF

j_call: TRBJ1-1
v_call: TRBV24-1
cdr3_length: 12
clone_size: -
cdr3_aa: CATSDAAGEAFF

j_call: TRBJ2-2
v_call: TRBV6-1
cdr3_length: 14
clone_size: -
cdr3_aa: CASRRDREAGELFF

j_call: TRBJ2-5
v_call: TRBV20-1
cdr3_length: 13
clone_size: -
cdr3_aa: CSIGASGGWTQYF

j_call: TRBJ1-1
v_call: TRBV7-9
cdr3_length: 17
clone_size: many
cdr3_aa: CASSLGIGGSLNTEAFF

j_call: TRBJ1-1
v_call: TRBV15
cdr3_length: 17
clone_size: many
cdr3_aa: CATSTPRIQDMNTEAFF

j_call: TRBJ1-5
v_call: TRBV7-3
cdr3_length: 13
clone_size: few
cdr3_aa: CASSENRDQPQHF

j_call: TRBJ2-1
v_call: TRBV6-5
cdr3_length: 15
clone_size: many
cdr3_aa: CASSLGTGSSNEQFF

j_call: TRBJ1-1
v_call: TRBV11-2
cdr3_length: 13
clone_size: few
cdr3_aa: CASSLGGSFWAFF

j_call: TRBJ2-7
v_call: TRBV12-3/TRBV12-4
cdr3_length: 14
clone_size: many
cdr3_aa: CASSLGPQGGEQYF

j_call: TRBJ2-3
v_call: TRBV4-3
cdr3_length: 14
clone_size: -
cdr3_aa: CASSQDSAGGTQYF

j_call: TRBJ2-1
v_call: TRBV5-1
cdr3_length: 14
clone_size: many
cdr3_aa: CASSPGTDYNEQFF

j_call: TRBJ2-7
v_call: TRBV11-2
cdr3_length: 14
clone_size: -
cdr3_aa: CASSLRGETYEQYF

j_call: TRBJ2-7
v_call: TRBV3-1
cdr3_length: 14
clone_size: many
cdr3_aa: CASSPTRGGGEQYF

j_call: TRBJ2-7
v_call: TRBV5-1
cdr3_length: 14
clone_size: few
cdr3_aa: CASSLDGGQREQYF

j_call: TRBJ1-5
v_call: TRBV20-1
cdr3_length: 12
clone_size: many
cdr3_aa: CSAEASNQPQHF

j_call: TRBJ2-5
v_call: TRBV9
cdr3_length: 16
clone_size: -
cdr3_aa: CASSAPRGGVLETQYF

j_call: TRBJ1-6
v_call: TRBV12-3/TRBV12-4
cdr3_length: 14
clone_size: -
cdr3_aa: CASSPRWLSSPLHF

j_call: TRBJ2-5
v_call: TRBV4-1
cdr3_length: 15
clone_size: few
cdr3_aa: CASSQGGRRRETQYF

j_call: TRBJ2-3
v_call: TRBV9
cdr3_length: 18
clone_size: -
cdr3_aa: CASSVTKAMTHLTDTQYF

j_call: TRBJ1-3
v_call: TRBV3-1
cdr3_length: 13
clone_size: -
cdr3_aa: CASSQGRMNTIYF

j_call: TRBJ2-2
v_call: TRBV7-9
cdr3_length: 14
clone_size: many
cdr3_aa: CASSSIPNTGELFF

j_call: TRBJ2-2
v_call: TRBV7-9
cdr3_length: 14
clone_size: -
cdr3_aa: CASPRGTNTGELFF

j_call: TRBJ2-1
v_call: TRBV20-1
cdr3_length: 13
clone_size: few
cdr3_aa: CSASPGLAVEQFF

j_call: TRBJ2-7
v_call: TRBV5-6
cdr3_length: 16
clone_size: -
cdr3_aa: CASSPLLHTVRYEQYF

j_call: TRBJ1-2
v_call: TRBV5-1
cdr3_length: 14
clone_size: many
cdr3_aa: CASSATLQGYGYTF

j_call: TRBJ2-5
v_call: TRBV7-2
cdr3_length: 14
clone_size: few
cdr3_aa: CASTPGLVQETQYF

j_call: TRBJ1-6
v_call: TRBV28
cdr3_length: 16
clone_size: many
cdr3_aa: CASSPTGSSYNSPLHF

j_call: TRBJ2-3
v_call: TRBV6-1
cdr3_length: 15
clone_size: -
cdr3_aa: CASRTEWAKTDTQYF

j_call: TRBJ1-1
v_call: TRBV18
cdr3_length: 15
clone_size: few
cdr3_aa: CASSALQGSNTEAFF

j_call: TRBJ1-6
v_call: TRBV5-1
cdr3_length: 14
clone_size: many
cdr3_aa: CASSLGQESSPLHF

j_call: TRBJ1-3
v_call: TRBV12-3/TRBV12-4
cdr3_length: 14
clone_size: many
cdr3_aa: CASSSDRGMNTIYF

j_call: TRBJ1-2
v_call: TRBV20-1
cdr3_length: 18
clone_size: -
cdr3_aa: CSARDPYQSGTTRGGYTF

j_call: TRBJ1-1
v_call: TRBV7-6
cdr3_length: 15
clone_size: many
cdr3_aa: CASSPPGQGITEAFF

j_call: TRBJ1-5
v_call: TRBV11-2
cdr3_length: 14
clone_size: many
cdr3_aa: CASSPDSYYQPQHF

j_call: TRBJ1-4
v_call: TRBV15
cdr3_length: 17
clone_size: few
cdr3_aa: CATSQTTGGATNEKLFF

j_call: TRBJ2-3
v_call: TRBV18
cdr3_length: 12
clone_size: many
cdr3_aa: CASSPTADTQYF

j_call: TRBJ1-3
v_call: TRBV5-6
cdr3_length: 13
clone_size: -
cdr3_aa: CASSFSAGNTIYF